The rows below give T cell receptor beta chains drawn from one sample of a study of blood T cell repertoires in COVID-19. TCRdb's table, derived via immunoSEQ multiplex PCR, lists solely in-frame clones and lacks some. Altogether roughly 320,000 clones are present, 86% being singletons, with the ten largest covering 4% to 5%. The sequencing input was PBMCs or T cells enriched from blood (not recorded which). The receptors stem from a man under 40 who had recovered from COVID-19. CDR3s include the opening cysteine and the closing phenylalanine or tryptophan. A D gene is named only where the DNA matches it firmly.

d_call v_call cdr3_aa
. TRBV7-2 CASSLDLYNEQFF
TRBD2 TRBV11-3 CASSAPGLAGGLSYEQYF
TRBD1 TRBV7-9 CASSYGTGTYGYTF
TRBD2 TRBV4-1 CASSQVPAGGIGNEQFF
TRBD1 TRBV4-1 CASSQTGTGLNNEQFF
TRBD2 TRBV18 CASSLLAGDNEQFF
. TRBV7-2 CASRAGGHYGYTF
TRBD2 TRBV2 CASSDSIVGLAGGKTQYF
. TRBV18 CASSPGWKAGTGELFF
. TRBV9 CASSSRGGTVTDTQYF
. TRBV19 CASRRGQGTGELFF
. TRBV6-1 CASSAPPAGGTDTQYF
TRBD1 TRBV30 CAWSEGTGDYEQYF
. TRBV2 CASSEETGKVAGELFF
TRBD2 TRBV24-1 CATSDSRRGGSYNEQFF
. TRBV19 CASSNDPGMDTIYF
. TRBV11-2 CASSLAGIPYNEQFF
TRBD1 TRBV28 CASGDRVDTEAFF
TRBD1 TRBV19 CASSSGTGGNTEAFF
. TRBV24-1 CATSDSGDGYTF
. TRBV19 CASSIIGGGLAKTQYF
. TRBV4-1 CASSPWGGYGYTF
. TRBV10-2 CASSEFGAGELFF
TRBD1 TRBV24-1 CATSDPTGGGNQPQHF
. TRBV3-1/TRBV3-2 CASSQESKGHEQFF
TRBD1 TRBV7-9 CASSLVGGAYNSPLHF
TRBD1 TRBV19 CASSFRGLYGYTF
TRBD2 TRBV12-3/TRBV12-4 CASSLELAGHRYF
TRBD1 TRBV14 CASQTSGTAPYEQYF
TRBD1 TRBV6-5 CASSPRGQGHGYTF
TRBD1 TRBV5-1 CASSKMGQGGETQYF
TRBD2 TRBV10-3 CAISDPTGTSGRITETQYF
. TRBV5-6 CASSLWGGEADTQYF
. TRBV5-1 CASRVPPGQDFF
TRBD2 TRBV5-6 CASSPSGSSYEQYF
TRBD1 TRBV2 CASSRTGAPNSPLHF
. TRBV21-1 CASSSAGFTEQFF
. TRBV5-1 CASSFYIRADTEAFF
TRBD1 TRBV11-2 CASSSSGVRTGIVGETQYF
. TRBV18 CASSLEGSGNTIYF
. TRBV16 CASSQSGTFSIRAFF
TRBD2 TRBV3-1/TRBV3-2 CASSLLAGEETQYF
. TRBV18 CASSPRDSYGYTF
. TRBV10-1 CASSARVSGELFF
TRBD1 TRBV11-2 CARTGTVQETQYF
. TRBV5-1 CASSLDNYEQYF
TRBD1 TRBV19 CASRRQGNANEQFF
. TRBV4-1 CASSQGGRVKRANEKLFF
TRBD2 TRBV6-4 CASSDRAGGATDTQYF
TRBD2 TRBV9 CASSAERTSGVNEQFF